The 21 T cell receptor beta chains presented below share a single source sample, sequenced in a study of STAT5B mutations in CD4+ large granular lymphocyte leukemia. Generated by immunoSEQ multiplex PCR, the TCRdb table keeps only in-frame clones and is missing some. The repertoire has some 30,000 clones, approximately 81% of them found once; the top ten carry 2.5% to 3%. The material sequenced was CD4+ T cells from blood buffy coats. Receptors originate from a human donor in good health.

The chain has TRBV6-1 and TRBJ2-1, with 9 bases aligning to TRBD2. In germline, CDR1 is MNHNS, CDR2 SASEGT. Trimming cost V 5 bases and J 0 bases; bases outside gene matches: 2. This CDR3 contains 15 residues. CDR3 DNA: TGTGCCAGCAGTCTTAGCGGGAGCTCCTACAATGAGCAGTTCTTC. Residues: CASSLSGSSYNEQFF.

The V call is TRBV30, the J call TRBJ1-2; D is perhaps TRBD1 (5 bases). The V end was cut by 1 base, the J end by 3 bases, with 15 bases between. Germline V gene data show CDR1 as GTSNPN and CDR2 as SVGIG (reference sequence). The CDR3 is made up of 15 amino acids. CDR3 region: CAWSDGVTGDYGYTF. The CDR3 DNA follows: TGTGCCTGGAGTGATGGGGTGACGGGGGACTATGGCTACACCTTC.

V gene TRBV2 combines with J gene TRBJ2-5; D gene ambiguous. The CDR3 runs to 13 residues. CDR1 and CDR2 (germline): SNHLY, FYNNEI. Trimming took 3 bases from V and 1 from J, leaving 6 bases between them. The CDR3 coding sequence is TGTGCCAGCAGTGACCCCGGCCAAGAGACCCAGTACTTC. Translated, it gives CASSDPGQETQYF.

The V and J genes are TRBV14 and TRBJ2-3, with 12 bases that match TRBD2. The V and J ends lost 8 bases and 2 bases, in that order; junction bases with no gene match: 5. The CDR3 runs to 15 residues. The germline CDR1 and CDR2 sequences are SGHDN and FVKESK. CDR3 sequence reads: CASARTSGITDTQYF. CDR3 bases: TGTGCCAGCGCGAGGACTAGCGGGATCACAGATACGCAGTATTTT.

This clone is a singleton in its sample. The chain employs TRBV11-2 and TRBJ2-5, with a possible D match to TRBD2 (5 bases). The V gene's germline CDR1 is SGHAT and CDR2 FQNNGV. CDR3 length equals 15 residues. The V end lost 8 bases, the J end lost 3 bases, and 19 bases lay between the germline ends. Here the CDR3 DNA reads TGTGCCAGCCGATACGGCGGGCCCCCTGAAGAGACCCAGTACTTC. This codes for CASRYGGPPEETQYF.

V usage is TRBV29-1 and J usage is TRBJ1-1; maybe TRBD1 (6 bases). The CDR3 sequence is 14 residues long. V lost 6 bases, J lost 5 bases, and 19 bases lay in between. The V gene's germline CDR1 is SQVTM and CDR2 ANQGSEA. CDR3 DNA sequence: TGCAGCGTGGTTGGGGTGCAGGGGAGGACTGAAGCTTTCTTT. Protein: CSVVGVQGRTEAFF.

This sequence joins TRBV7-9 and TRBJ2-1; D might be TRBD1 (6 bases). Germline assignment: CDR1 SEHNR and CDR2 FQNEAQ (reference sequence). CDR3 length: 13 amino acids. V lost 5 bases to trimming and J lost 13 bases, with 18 bases between them. CDR3 coding DNA: TGTGCCAGCAGCCCCAGGGTAGAGGGGGTTCAGTTCTTC. Protein: CASSPRVEGVQFF. Looking up the rest from reference TRBV7-9 and TRBJ2-1 gives the full variable domain: DTGVSQNPRHKITKRGQNVTFRCDPISEHNRLYWYRQTLGQGPEFLTYFQNEAQLEKSRLLSDRFSAERPKGSFSTLEIQRTEQGDSAMYLCASSPRVEGVQFFGPGTRLTVL.

The gene calls are TRBV19 and TRBJ1-3, with D maybe TRBD1 (5 bases). V was trimmed by 8 bases and J by 1 base, leaving 9 bases between them. The CDR3 spans 13 residues. Germline CDR1 LNHDA, CDR2 SQIVND (reference sequence). CDR3 in amino acids: CASPGTSGNTIYF. The CDR3 DNA reads TGTGCCAGTCCAGGGACGTCTGGAAACACCATATATTTT. Supplemented by reference TRBV19 and TRBJ1-3, the full variable domain reads DGGITQSPKYLFRKEGQNVTLSCEQNLNHDAMYWYRQDPGQGLRLIYYSQIVNDFQKGDIAEGYSVSREKKESFPLTVTSAQKNPTAFYLCASPGTSGNTIYFGEGSWLTVV.

This chain connects TRBV12-5 to TRBJ1-4; D is unresolved. The length of the CDR3 is 13 residues. The V gene lost 2 bases and the J gene lost 7 bases, with 8 bases spanning the gap. Germline V lookup: CDR1 LGHNT, CDR2 FRNRAP. CDR3: CASGLSPGEKLFF. The DNA of the CDR3 is TGTGCTAGTGGTTTGAGCCCAGGTGAAAAACTGTTTTTT.

This chain links TRBV5-1 with TRBJ2-6; 7 bases line up with TRBD1. Germline V gene data show CDR1 as SGHRS and CDR2 as YFSETQ. The J segment lost 2 bases and the V segment lost 4 bases, leaving 3 bases of the junction unmatched. CDR3 size: 15 residues. As DNA, the CDR3 is TGCGCCAGCAGCCAAGGGGGCACTGGGGCCAACGTCCTGACTTTC. Amino acid sequence: CASSQGGTGANVLTF.

The chain recombines TRBV11-2 with TRBJ2-1, with unresolved D. This CDR3 is 15 amino acids long. Germline V gene data show CDR1 as SGHAT and CDR2 as FQNNGV. V lost 3 bases and J lost 0, with 9 bases in between. The CDR3 loop is CASSFISSSYNEQFF. The CDR3 DNA sequence: TGTGCCAGCAGCTTCATTTCCAGCTCCTACAATGAGCAGTTCTTC.

The chain recombines TRBV18 with TRBJ2-2; 9 nucleotides agree with TRBD2. This CDR3 is 16 amino acids long. Germline lookup yields CDR1 KGHSH and CDR2 LQKENI. J was trimmed by 4 bases and V by 3 bases; bases with no gene match: 6. The CDR3, as DNA: TGTGCCAGCTCACCGACGGGACTAGCCGGCACCGGGGAGCTGTTTTTT. This sequence encodes CASSPTGLAGTGELFF.

The chain is built from TRBV7-2 and TRBJ2-2; the D is unclear. V gave up 3 bases and J gave up 2 bases, with 7 bases separating them. The CDR3 is made up of 14 amino acids. Germline V gene lookup returns CDR1 SGHTA and CDR2 FQGNSA. CDR3 coding DNA: TGTGCCAGCAGCTTTACGGATAACACCGGGGAGCTGTTTTTT. Translating it yields CASSFTDNTGELFF.

The CDR3 here is CASRSGTGLNGELFF. The CDR3, as DNA: TGCGCCAGCAGGTCCGGGACAGGGTTGAACGGGGAGCTGTTTTTT. This sequence joins TRBV5-1 and TRBJ2-2; TRBD1 matches 9 bases. This CDR3 is built from 15 residues. Germline loops: CDR1 SGHRS, CDR2 YFSETQ. The junction had 9 bases not matched to a gene; V was cut back by 5 bases and J by 7 bases. Full variable domain (rest looked up from reference TRBV5-1 and TRBJ2-2): KAGVTQTPRYLIKTRGQQVTLSCSPISGHRSVSWYQQTPGQGLQFLFEYFSETQRNKGNFPGRFSGRQFSNSRSEMNVSTLELGDSALYLCASRSGTGLNGELFFGEGSRLTVL.

This chain connects TRBV5-6 to TRBJ2-3; a possible D gene is TRBD2 (6 bases). The germline CDR1 and CDR2 sequences are SGHDT and YYEEEE. The CDR3 loop spans 12 amino acids. The V end lost 0 bases, the J end lost 8 bases, and 7 bases lay between the germline ends. The CDR3 loop reads CASSLAEGTQYF. The CDR3 DNA sequence: TGTGCCAGCAGCTTGGCGGAGGGTACGCAGTATTTT.

This clone occurred a few times. This chain connects TRBV5-1 to TRBJ1-6, with D possibly TRBD1 on 6 matching bases. The CDR3 is 16 residues long. From germline, CDR1 is SGHRS and CDR2 YFSETQ. V lost 1 base and J 9 bases, leaving 17 bases between the germline ends. The CDR3: CASSLTPGGLSSPLHF. CDR3 nucleotides: TGCGCCAGCAGCTTGACGCCGGGGGGCCTGAGTTCACCCCTCCACTTT.

CDR3 region: CASSARRGVEKLFF. The DNA of the CDR3 is TGTGCCAGCAGTGCTCGTAGGGGGGTTGAAAAACTGTTTTTT. The chain employs TRBV6-1 and TRBJ1-4; TRBD1 might be the D (6 bases). This CDR3 region has 14 residues. V was trimmed by 4 bases and J by 7 bases, leaving 13 bases between them. Germline V lookup: CDR1 MNHNS, CDR2 SASEGT.

The chain carries TRBV28 and TRBJ1-2; TRBD1 aligns across 7 bases. J gave up 4 bases and V 8 bases, and 7 bases lay outside the gene matches. CDR1 is MDHEN, CDR2 SYDVKM, per germline. The CDR3 is 13 amino acids. The CDR3 coding sequence is TGTGCCAGCCAGGGGGAGTTCGGCTATGGCTACACCTTC. Translated: CASQGEFGYGYTF.

The chain links TRBV5-1 to TRBJ2-3; TRBD1 matches at 9 bases. The CDR3 covers 14 residues. Per germline, CDR1 SGHRS and CDR2 YFSETQ. V lost 5 bases, J lost 6 bases, and 7 bases stayed unmatched. DNA for the CDR3: TGCGCCAGCAGGAACACAGGGGGCCGGGATACGCAGTATTTT. It specifies CASRNTGGRDTQYF.

V and J are TRBV10-1 and TRBJ2-7, with 7 bases that match TRBD1. J gave up 3 bases and V 6 bases, and 11 bases lay outside the gene matches. CDR3 length equals 15 residues. Germline lookup yields CDR1 WNHNN and CDR2 SYGVQD (reference sequence). Here the CDR3 reads CASRLSGQIIYEQYF. CDR3 sequence (DNA): TGCGCCAGCAGACTTTCGGGACAGATAATCTACGAGCAGTACTTC.

This clone was seen only a few times. The V call is TRBV5-4, the J call TRBJ2-5; a possible D gene is TRBD1 (6 bases). The CDR3 has 14 amino acids. Looked up from germline, CDR1 is SGHNT and CDR2 is YYREEE (reference sequence). Trimming took off 5 bases at V and 2 bases at J, with 13 bases between the two ends. The chain's CDR3 is CASSFTGTQETQYF. CDR3 DNA: TGTGCCAGCAGTTTTACCGGGACACAAGAGACCCAGTACTTC.